This is a list of T cell receptor beta chains from one sample in a study of cytomegalovirus exposure and HLA in healthy donors. Sequencing was performed with immunoSEQ multiplex PCR; in TCRdb, only in-frame clones are kept and a portion is missing. The sample holds about 130,000 clones, approximately 80% seen once. The material sequenced was PBMCs. The receptors shown here come from a girl aged 2 to 10 in good health and CMV-seronegative. Both conserved end residues are part of each CDR3. Fields, in order: CDR3 length, J gene, clone size, D gene, V gene, CDR3 DNA, CDR3 protein. D genes are given only for firm matches. Some rows mark clone size as missing; the rest say once, few, many or name a class of expanded clone.

CDR3 length: 15; J gene: TRBJ2-7; clone size: NA; D gene: NA; V gene: TRBV28; CDR3 DNA: TGTGCCAGCAGGAAGACAGGGGACTACGTTTACGAGCAGTACTTC; CDR3 protein: CASRKTGDYVYEQYF
CDR3 length: 14; J gene: TRBJ2-5; clone size: NA; D gene: NA; V gene: TRBV5-1; CDR3 DNA: TGCGCCAGCAGCTTGGGTGGTAGTGGTGAGACCCAGTACTTC; CDR3 protein: CASSLGGSGETQYF
CDR3 length: 13; J gene: TRBJ2-6; clone size: NA; D gene: NA; V gene: TRBV27; CDR3 DNA: TGTGCCAGCAGTCCCGGGGGGGCCAACGTCCTGACTTTC; CDR3 protein: CASSPGGANVLTF
CDR3 length: 15; J gene: TRBJ2-5; clone size: NA; D gene: TRBD2; V gene: TRBV4-1; CDR3 DNA: TGCGCCAGCAGCCAGACTAGCGGGAGGTTGGAGACCCAGTACTTC; CDR3 protein: CASSQTSGRLETQYF
CDR3 length: 14; J gene: TRBJ1-1; clone size: NA; D gene: TRBD1; V gene: TRBV2; CDR3 DNA: TGTGCCAGCAGTGAAATATGGGACAGACAACAAGCTTTCTTT; CDR3 protein: CASSEIWDRQQAFF
CDR3 length: 14; J gene: TRBJ1-3; clone size: NA; D gene: NA; V gene: TRBV6-1; CDR3 DNA: TGTGCCAGCAGTGAAATCGGTCCTGGAAACACCATATATTTT; CDR3 protein: CASSEIGPGNTIYF
CDR3 length: 13; J gene: TRBJ2-1; clone size: NA; D gene: NA; V gene: TRBV6-5; CDR3 DNA: TGTGCCAGCAGTACTCGGTTAGCCCATGAGCAGTTCTTC; CDR3 protein: CASSTRLAHEQFF
CDR3 length: 16; J gene: TRBJ1-2; clone size: NA; D gene: TRBD1; V gene: TRBV25-1; CDR3 DNA: TGTGCCAGCAGTGAATACCGGGACAGGACGTCGGATGGCTACACCTTC; CDR3 protein: CASSEYRDRTSDGYTF
CDR3 length: 15; J gene: TRBJ2-7; clone size: NA; D gene: TRBD1; V gene: TRBV6-4; CDR3 DNA: TGTGCCAGCAGAGACTGGACAGGGAATCGGGACGAGCAGTACTTC; CDR3 protein: CASRDWTGNRDEQYF
CDR3 length: 17; J gene: TRBJ2-4; clone size: NA; D gene: NA; V gene: TRBV27; CDR3 DNA: TGTGCCAGCAGTTTATCGTTGGGGAGTCAATCCAAAAACATTCAGTACTTC; CDR3 protein: CASSLSLGSQSKNIQYF
CDR3 length: 17; J gene: TRBJ1-6; clone size: NA; D gene: NA; V gene: TRBV27; CDR3 DNA: TGTGCCAGCAGGGGGGCAAAGCAGTCAGGATCTAATTCACCCCTCCACTTT; CDR3 protein: CASRGAKQSGSNSPLHF
CDR3 length: 13; J gene: TRBJ2-5; clone size: NA; D gene: NA; V gene: TRBV5-1; CDR3 DNA: TGCGCCAGCAGCATCAGGGGCCAAGAGACCCAGTACTTC; CDR3 protein: CASSIRGQETQYF
CDR3 length: 13; J gene: TRBJ2-1; clone size: NA; D gene: TRBD2; V gene: TRBV5-1; CDR3 DNA: TGCGCCAGCAGCTTGGTTCTAACGGGAGGACTGTTCTTC; CDR3 protein: CASSLVLTGGLFF
CDR3 length: 17; J gene: TRBJ2-2; clone size: NA; D gene: TRBD1; V gene: TRBV7-9; CDR3 DNA: TGTGCCAGCAGCTTACCTGACAGGGAACCAAGCACCGGGGAGCTGTTTTTT; CDR3 protein: CASSLPDREPSTGELFF
CDR3 length: 14; J gene: TRBJ2-3; clone size: NA; D gene: NA; V gene: TRBV5-1; CDR3 DNA: TGCGCCAGCAGCTCCACCACAGGCACAGATACGCAGTATTTT; CDR3 protein: CASSSTTGTDTQYF
CDR3 length: 15; J gene: TRBJ1-6; clone size: NA; D gene: NA; V gene: TRBV6-4; CDR3 DNA: TGTGCCAGCAGTGAGCGGCAGGGGAGGGGATCACCCCTCCACTTT; CDR3 protein: CASSERQGRGSPLHF
CDR3 length: 13; J gene: TRBJ1-4; clone size: NA; D gene: NA; V gene: TRBV28; CDR3 DNA: TGTGCCATAGCGGGGGGGGCTAATGAAAAACTGTTTTTT; CDR3 protein: CAIAGGANEKLFF
CDR3 length: 18; J gene: TRBJ2-2; clone size: NA; D gene: TRBD2; V gene: TRBV6-1; CDR3 DNA: TGTGCCAGCAGTGATGGGACTAGCGGGGACCTGAACACCGGGGAGCTGTTTTTT; CDR3 protein: CASSDGTSGDLNTGELFF
CDR3 length: 14; J gene: TRBJ2-5; clone size: NA; D gene: TRBD2; V gene: TRBV6-9; CDR3 DNA: TGTGCCAGCAGTTCGAACCCCGGGAGGAAGACCCAGTACTTC; CDR3 protein: CASSSNPGRKTQYF
CDR3 length: 14; J gene: TRBJ2-5; clone size: NA; D gene: TRBD1; V gene: TRBV30; CDR3 DNA: TGTGCCTGGAGTGCACAGGGGAAACAAGAGACCCAGTACTTC; CDR3 protein: CAWSAQGKQETQYF
CDR3 length: 15; J gene: TRBJ1-4; clone size: NA; D gene: NA; V gene: TRBV19; CDR3 DNA: TGTGCCAGTAGTATTACCCGGGGTAGAGAAGAAAAACTGTTTTTT; CDR3 protein: CASSITRGREEKLFF
CDR3 length: 14; J gene: TRBJ2-7; clone size: NA; D gene: TRBD1; V gene: TRBV9; CDR3 DNA: TGTGCCAGCAGCGCGGGGGACAGGCCCCGCGAGCAGTACTTC; CDR3 protein: CASSAGDRPREQYF
CDR3 length: 17; J gene: TRBJ1-4; clone size: once; D gene: NA; V gene: TRBV25-1; CDR3 DNA: TGTGCCAGCAGTGGAAACCCCACGTGGAGAGAGAATGAAAAACTGTTTTTT; CDR3 protein: CASSGNPTWRENEKLFF
CDR3 length: 16; J gene: TRBJ1-5; clone size: NA; D gene: NA; V gene: TRBV7-9; CDR3 DNA: TGTGCCAGCAGCTCCCGCGGGTTCGGTAGCAATCAGCCCCAGCATTTT; CDR3 protein: CASSSRGFGSNQPQHF
CDR3 length: 16; J gene: TRBJ1-5; clone size: NA; D gene: NA; V gene: TRBV18; CDR3 DNA: TGTGCCAGCTCACCAGGTACTGGGCCAAGCAATCAGCCCCAGCATTTT; CDR3 protein: CASSPGTGPSNQPQHF
CDR3 length: 17; J gene: TRBJ2-3; clone size: NA; D gene: TRBD2; V gene: TRBV7-2; CDR3 DNA: TGTGCCAGCAGCCCTCTAGGACTAGCGGGAGGCACAGATACGCAGTATTTT; CDR3 protein: CASSPLGLAGGTDTQYF
CDR3 length: 15; J gene: TRBJ1-1; clone size: NA; D gene: TRBD1; V gene: TRBV5-4; CDR3 DNA: TGTGCCAGCAGCTCCAGGGGGCCCTCGAACACTGAAGCTTTCTTT; CDR3 protein: CASSSRGPSNTEAFF
CDR3 length: 14; J gene: TRBJ2-5; clone size: NA; D gene: NA; V gene: TRBV5-4; CDR3 DNA: TGTGCCAGCAGCTTGGGTAGCCGGGGAGAGACCCAGTACTTC; CDR3 protein: CASSLGSRGETQYF
CDR3 length: 13; J gene: TRBJ1-1; clone size: NA; D gene: NA; V gene: TRBV25-1; CDR3 DNA: TGTGCCAGCAGTGGAAGGGGCCCGGCTGAAGCTTTCTTT; CDR3 protein: CASSGRGPAEAFF
CDR3 length: 15; J gene: TRBJ1-5; clone size: NA; D gene: NA; V gene: TRBV7-2; CDR3 DNA: TGTGCCAGCAGCTTAGTCGAGGGTACAGGGCAGCCCCAGCATTTT; CDR3 protein: CASSLVEGTGQPQHF
CDR3 length: 14; J gene: TRBJ2-4; clone size: NA; D gene: NA; V gene: TRBV10-2; CDR3 DNA: TGCGCCAGCAGCGCCCCGGGACTGAAAAACATTCAGTACTTC; CDR3 protein: CASSAPGLKNIQYF
CDR3 length: 12; J gene: TRBJ1-6; clone size: NA; D gene: NA; V gene: TRBV7-9; CDR3 DNA: TGTGCCACGGGCGAGGGGGAATCACCCCTCCACTTT; CDR3 protein: CATGEGESPLHF
CDR3 length: 15; J gene: TRBJ1-4; clone size: NA; D gene: NA; V gene: TRBV7-2; CDR3 DNA: TGTGCCAGCAGCTTGGGGGGGAGGACTAATGAAAAACTGTTTTTT; CDR3 protein: CASSLGGRTNEKLFF
CDR3 length: 14; J gene: TRBJ1-1; clone size: NA; D gene: NA; V gene: TRBV9; CDR3 DNA: TGTGCCAGCAGCGTAGGGGACACCCACACTGAAGCTTTCTTT; CDR3 protein: CASSVGDTHTEAFF
CDR3 length: 14; J gene: TRBJ2-7; clone size: NA; D gene: NA; V gene: TRBV11-1; CDR3 DNA: TGTGCCAGCAGCTACAGACAGTCCGCCTACGAGCAGTACTTC; CDR3 protein: CASSYRQSAYEQYF
CDR3 length: 18; J gene: TRBJ2-7; clone size: once; D gene: TRBD2; V gene: TRBV10-3; CDR3 DNA: TGTGCCATCAGTGGGGGACTAGCGGGATCCCAAGGCTCCTACGAGCAGTACTTC; CDR3 protein: CAISGGLAGSQGSYEQYF
CDR3 length: 14; J gene: TRBJ2-7; clone size: few; D gene: TRBD2; V gene: TRBV6-5; CDR3 DNA: TGTGCCAGCAGGGTACTAGCGGGATCCTACGAGCAGTACTTC; CDR3 protein: CASRVLAGSYEQYF
CDR3 length: 15; J gene: TRBJ1-3; clone size: NA; D gene: TRBD1; V gene: TRBV12-5; CDR3 DNA: TGTGCTAGTGGGACCGGGACAGGGACTGGAAACACCATATATTTT; CDR3 protein: CASGTGTGTGNTIYF
CDR3 length: 13; J gene: TRBJ2-5; clone size: NA; D gene: TRBD1; V gene: TRBV11-1; CDR3 DNA: TGTGCCAGCAGCCAAAGGGGGCGGGAGACCCAGTACTTC; CDR3 protein: CASSQRGRETQYF
CDR3 length: 16; J gene: TRBJ2-1; clone size: NA; D gene: NA; V gene: TRBV15; CDR3 DNA: TGTGCCACCAGCAAAATACAGAAGAGCTCCTACAATGAGCAGTTCTTC; CDR3 protein: CATSKIQKSSYNEQFF
CDR3 length: 13; J gene: TRBJ1-1; clone size: NA; D gene: NA; V gene: TRBV29-1; CDR3 DNA: TGCAGCGTCCAACAGGTTTGGAACACTGAAGCTTTCTTT; CDR3 protein: CSVQQVWNTEAFF
CDR3 length: 14; J gene: TRBJ2-7; clone size: NA; D gene: NA; V gene: TRBV7-2; CDR3 DNA: TGTGCCAGCAGCTTAGGGACTGCATCCTACGAGCAGTACTTC; CDR3 protein: CASSLGTASYEQYF
CDR3 length: 15; J gene: TRBJ2-7; clone size: NA; D gene: NA; V gene: TRBV7-6; CDR3 DNA: TGTGCCAGCAGCTTACAGACTAGCAGGGGCTACGAGCAGTACTTC; CDR3 protein: CASSLQTSRGYEQYF